Presented here are 26 T cell receptor beta chains from one specimen sequenced in a study of shared clonotypes between healthy human individuals (dated by TCRdb to the early 2020s). The library relied on the immunoSEQ multiplex PCR assay. Held by TCRdb, this immuneACCESS table contains in-frame sequences only and omits some clones. Under half of the omission traces to an unresolved V gene where checked; the cause of the rest is unknown. This sample lists more than 1.2 million clones; just under 99% were detected once. 0.3% to 0.45% of the sample is taken by the ten largest. The specimen was naive CD4+ T cells sorted from blood. The cell subset or site label corresponds to: CD45RA+ positively selected. These receptors came from a man aged 30 to 39 in good health.

The chain employs TRBV28 and TRBJ1-5, with unresolved D. The V gene's germline CDR1 is MDHEN and CDR2 SYDVKM. The length of the CDR3 is 13 residues. Trimming cost V 2 bases and J 5 bases, with 7 bases left between them. CDR3 region: CASSLSTDQPQHF. CDR3 DNA: TGTGCCAGCAGTTTAAGCACCGATCAGCCCCAGCATTTT.

V gene TRBV10-3 combines with J gene TRBJ2-7; D might be TRBD1 (6 bases). Germline values: CDR1 ENHRY, CDR2 SYGVKD. The CDR3 covers 14 residues. Trimming removed 1 base from V and 6 bases from J, with 13 bases in between. CDR3 in DNA: TGTGCCATCAGTGAGTGGGACAATCGGGGCGAGCAGTACTTC. This gives the protein CAISEWDNRGEQYF.

The J gene is TRBJ2-1, the V gene TRBV14; a possible D gene is TRBD1 (6 bases). The CDR3 sequence is 12 residues long. From germline, CDR1 is SGHDN and CDR2 FVKESK. Trimming removed 0 bases from V and 14 bases from J, with 11 bases in between. Written as DNA, the CDR3 is TGTGCCAGCAGCCAAGAAACAAGGGGGAAGTTCTTC. It specifies CASSQETRGKFF.

The chain is built from TRBV7-8 and TRBJ2-7; D tentatively fits TRBD1 or TRBD2 (5 bases each). V lost 3 bases and J lost 2, with 8 bases in between. The CDR3 is made up of 13 amino acids. In germline, CDR1 is SGHVS, CDR2 FQNEAQ. CDR3 DNA: TGTGCCAGCAGCTTGGGACGGCCCTACGAGCAGTACTTC. The encoded protein is CASSLGRPYEQYF.

The V and J genes are TRBV5-4 and TRBJ2-1, with D tentatively TRBD2 (5 bases). Germline assignment: CDR1 SGHNT and CDR2 YYREEE (reference sequence). V was cut by 1 base and J by 2 bases, with 7 bases left in between. The length of the CDR3 is 14 residues. The CDR3: CASSLTGTYNEQFF. CDR3 nucleotides: TGTGCCAGCAGCTTGACCGGGACCTACAATGAGCAGTTCTTC. Variable domain in full (rest from reference TRBV5-4 and TRBJ2-1): ETGVTQSPTHLIKTRGQQVTLRCSSQSGHNTVSWYQQALGQGPQFIFQYYREEENGRGNFPPRFSGLQFPNYSSELNVNALELDDSALYLCASSLTGTYNEQFFGPGTRLTVL.

The V gene is TRBV7-7, the J gene TRBJ2-1; 9 bases fit TRBD2. Germline V CDR1 and CDR2: SSHAT, FNYEAQ (reference sequence). V shed 1 base and J 5 bases; nucleotides not matched to a gene: 6. The CDR3 spans 16 residues. The CDR3 sequence: CASSLGAGGPHNEQFF. The CDR3 nucleotides are TGTGCCAGCAGCTTAGGGGCGGGAGGGCCCCACAATGAGCAGTTCTTC.

The chain links TRBV18 to TRBJ2-1; D unresolved. Germline CDR1 KGHSH, CDR2 LQKENI. Trimming took 6 bases from V and 5 from J, leaving 11 bases between them. The CDR3 has 13 residues. The CDR3 nucleotides are TGTGCCAGCTCCGGTGTCGCTGACAATGAGCAGTTCTTC. As protein: CASSGVADNEQFF.

Remarks on this clone: Other DNA variants within this sample encode the same CDR3. This chain uses TRBV7-9 with TRBJ2-1; D not certain. This CDR3 region has 12 residues. V was trimmed by 5 bases and J by 5 bases, leaving 7 bases between them. Germline CDR1 and CDR2: SEHNR and FQNEAQ (reference sequence). CDR3 DNA sequence: TGTGCCAGCAGCCTGAGAGACAATGAGCAGTTCTTC. Its translation: CASSLRDNEQFF. Together with reference TRBV7-9 and TRBJ2-1, the CDR3 gives the full variable domain: DTGVSQNPRHKITKRGQNVTFRCDPISEHNRLYWYRQTLGQGPEFLTYFQNEAQLEKSRLLSDRFSAERPKGSFSTLEIQRTEQGDSAMYLCASSLRDNEQFFGPGTRLTVL.

As regards this clone: The same CDR3 also results from other DNA sequences found in this sample. The J gene is TRBJ2-1, the V gene TRBV7-2, with D possibly matching TRBD2 (5 bases). The germline V gene encodes CDR1 SGHTA and CDR2 FQGNSA. The V end was cut by 2 bases, the J end by 9 bases, with 8 bases between. CDR3 length equals 12 residues. CDR3 sequence reads: CASSLTSGEQFF. The CDR3 nucleotides read TGTGCCAGCAGCTTAACCAGCGGTGAGCAGTTCTTC.

The chain has TRBV19 and TRBJ2-7, with a possible D match to TRBD2 (5 bases). Germline loops: CDR1 LNHDA, CDR2 SQIVND (reference sequence). The CDR3 covers 16 residues. The V end lost 6 bases, the J end lost 3 bases, and 21 bases lay between the germline ends. The CDR3 sequence is CASSRIFVGDNYEQYF. The CDR3 DNA is TGTGCCAGTAGCAGGATCTTCGTGGGAGACAACTACGAGCAGTACTTC.

This chain uses TRBV7-9 with TRBJ2-7; TRBD1 might be the D (5 bases). From germline, CDR1 is SEHNR and CDR2 FQNEAQ (reference sequence). Trimming took off 1 base at V and 3 bases at J, with 22 bases between the two ends. The CDR3 loop spans 18 amino acids. The CDR3 loop is CASSLVLSWKQANYEQYF. CDR3 bases: TGTGCCAGCAGCTTAGTTTTGTCTTGGAAACAGGCGAACTACGAGCAGTACTTC.

The gene calls are TRBV6-5 and TRBJ2-3; 7 nucleotides agree with TRBD1. This CDR3 is 15 amino acids long. Trimming at V came to 10 bases and at J to 7 bases, leaving 17 bases not matched to a gene. From germline, CDR1 is MNHEY and CDR2 SVGAGI. The CDR3: CATFDLGGPVYTQYF. Written as DNA, the CDR3 is TGTGCCACCTTTGACCTAGGGGGCCCGGTGTATACGCAGTATTTT.

The CDR3: CASSFGFSYEQYF. CDR3 nucleotides: TGTGCCAGCAGCTTCGGGTTCAGCTACGAGCAGTACTTC. The chain uses TRBV5-5 and TRBJ2-7; D remains unclear. The CDR3 spans 13 residues. Germline CDR1 SGHKS, CDR2 YYEKEE (reference sequence). V was pared by 2 bases and J by 3 bases, with 9 bases between.

The chain is built from TRBV7-8 and TRBJ2-7, with 12 bases that match TRBD2. Germline values: CDR1 SGHVS, CDR2 FQNEAQ. The CDR3 consists of 14 residues. V gave up 4 bases and J gave up 4 bases; unmatched junction bases: 2. CDR3 bases: TGTGCCAGCAGCTCGACTAGCGGGAGTTACGAGCAGTACTTC. It translates to CASSSTSGSYEQYF. Combining the CDR3 with reference TRBV7-8 and TRBJ2-7 gives the whole variable domain GAGVSQSPRYKVAKRGQDVALRCDPISGHVSLFWYQQALGQGPEFLTYFQNEAQLDKSGLPSDRFFAERPEGSVSTLKIQRTQQEDSAVYLCASSSTSGSYEQYFGPGTRLTVT.

This chain links TRBV11-2 with TRBJ2-7, with a possible D match to TRBD2 (5 bases). This CDR3 contains 16 residues. CDR1 and CDR2 from the germline V gene are SGHAT and FQNNGV. V was pared by 5 bases and J by 1 base, with 18 bases between. The CDR3 DNA reads TGTGCCAGCAGCCCGCGGCTATACGGGAATTCCTACGAGCAGTACTTC. Protein product: CASSPRLYGNSYEQYF.

The chain is built from TRBV5-1 and TRBJ2-7; 12 positions agree with TRBD1. This CDR3 has 19 residues. J lost 2 bases, V lost 0 bases, and 12 bases had no gene match. CDR1 and CDR2 (germline): SGHRS, YFSETQ. Here the CDR3 DNA reads TGCGCCAGCAGCTTGGCCAAGGGACAGGGGGCAAGCAATGCCTACGAGCAGTACTTC. Its translation: CASSLAKGQGASNAYEQYF.

Notes on this clone: This sample includes further DNA sequences coding for the same CDR3. This rearrangement joins TRBV29-1 to TRBJ2-4; 7 bases match TRBD1. J lost 0 bases, V lost 5 bases, and 4 bases had no gene match. Per the germline V gene, CDR1 is SQVTM and CDR2 is ANQGSEA. The CDR3 runs 14 residues. The CDR3 spells CSVLTGLAKNIQYF. The CDR3 DNA follows: TGCAGCGTTCTGACAGGGCTAGCCAAAAACATTCAGTACTTC.

This chain joins TRBV10-1 and TRBJ2-1; D possibly corresponds to TRBD1 (5 bases). Trimming took 5 bases from V and 3 from J, leaving 20 bases between them. Germline-derived CDR1 and CDR2 are WNHNN and SYGVQD (reference sequence). This CDR3 is built from 17 residues. The CDR3 sequence is CASSYQGLTMDYNEQFF. In DNA form, the CDR3 reads TGCGCCAGCAGTTACCAGGGCTTGACAATGGACTACAATGAGCAGTTCTTC.

This chain links TRBV18 with TRBJ2-7, with 12 bases aligning to TRBD1. Germline V gene sequence: CDR1 KGHSH, CDR2 LQKENI. The CDR3 extends over 13 amino acids. V was pared by 3 bases and J by 8 bases, with 2 bases of the junction left unmatched. This CDR3 reads CASSPGDRGQQYF. The CDR3 DNA is TGTGCCAGCTCACCTGGGGACAGGGGGCAGCAGTACTTC.

This clone was observed once. This rearrangement joins TRBV7-9 to TRBJ2-7; D is possibly TRBD1 (5 bases). Germline loops: CDR1 SEHNR, CDR2 FQNEAQ (reference sequence). Trimming left V 2 bases short and J 5 bases short, with 13 bases between. This CDR3 comprises 14 residues. CDR3 nucleotide sequence: TGTGCCAGCAGCTTAACGGTAGGGGTCCACGAGCAGTACTTC. As protein: CASSLTVGVHEQYF.

The DNA for the CDR3 is TGTGCCAGCAGTGAATCAGGGCAGGCTGGTGGCTACACCTTC. Protein: CASSESGQAGGYTF. The rearrangement uses TRBV25-1 and TRBJ1-2, with a possible D match to TRBD1 (5 bases). The CDR3 totals 14 residues. The V end lost 1 base, the J end lost 7 bases, and 13 bases lay between the germline ends. Per the germline V gene, CDR1 is MGHDK and CDR2 is SYGVNS.

J is TRBJ2-2 and V is TRBV29-1, with a tentative D call TRBD2 (6 bases). This CDR3 comprises 13 residues. Germline CDR1 SQVTM, CDR2 ANQGSEA. Trimming left V 5 bases short and J 4 bases short, with 11 bases between. CDR3 residues: CSVPGTFTGELFF. In DNA, the CDR3 is TGCAGCGTTCCAGGGACTTTCACCGGGGAGCTGTTTTTT.

V usage is TRBV5-4 and J usage is TRBJ1-2; the D is unclear. The V gene's germline CDR1 is SGHNT and CDR2 YYREEE (reference sequence). The CDR3 is made up of 15 amino acids. V was clipped by 2 bases and J by 2 bases, with 13 bases between them. CDR3 DNA: TGTGCCAGCAGCTTACCCCTGGCGCAGAACTATGGCTACACCTTC. The encoded protein is CASSLPLAQNYGYTF.

This clone was seen a single time. The rearrangement links TRBV10-3 to TRBJ2-1; 8 bases agree with TRBD2. Per germline, CDR1 ENHRY and CDR2 SYGVKD. Losses at the gene ends were 3 bases for V and 2 bases for J; bases not matched to a gene: 3. The CDR3 is 15 amino acids. The CDR3 loop reads CAISDSGGPYNEQFF. The CDR3, as DNA: TGTGCCATCAGTGACTCGGGAGGGCCCTACAATGAGCAGTTCTTC.

J is TRBJ2-7 and V is TRBV18, with no clear D. The CDR3 length is 14 residues. V was clipped by 1 base and J by 3 bases, with 10 bases between them. Germline V gives CDR1 KGHSH, CDR2 LQKENI. The CDR3 sequence: CASSPRNSIYEQYF. In DNA form, the CDR3 reads TGTGCCAGCTCACCACGCAACTCCATCTACGAGCAGTACTTC.

This clone was detected only once. V gene TRBV11-2 combines with J gene TRBJ2-5, with no clear D. The germline V gene has CDR1 SGHAT and CDR2 FQNNGV. V lost 0 bases and J 4 bases, leaving 9 bases between the germline ends. This CDR3 is built from 14 residues. As DNA, the CDR3 is TGTGCCAGCAGCTTAGAGTCGGGCGGAGAGACCCAGTACTTC. This translates into CASSLESGGETQYF.